Described below is a single TCR beta chain sequence and its context. Its antigen remains unidentified. The V end lost 6 bases, the J end lost 0 bases, and 8 bases lay between the germline ends. Germline V gene lookup returns CDR1 SNHLY and CDR2 FYNNEI. This CDR3 is 13 amino acids long. This sample is drawn from a study of T cell responses to AZD1222 COVID-19 vaccine. Clones were read by immunoSEQ multiplex PCR, and TCRdb kept only the in-frame ones, dropping some. Of fewer than 200,000 clones listed, over 85% are singletons. Study results and caveats: Clonal diversity was possibly underestimated, and white British individuals and females predominated among donors. All repertoire sampling was performed exclusively after the peak T cell response. The reported proportion of spike-specific TCRs targeting unmutated variant regions was nearly half. Spike regions recognized by vaccine-associated CD4 TCRs spanned the protein, led by 160-218 and 743-854.

This specimen consisted of peripheral blood, obtained 28 days after the second dose of the MenACWY control vaccine. The chain recombines TRBV2 with TRBJ1-1, with D perhaps matching TRBD1 (6 bases). The sequence derives from an adult who received the MenACWY meningococcal vaccine as a control. The CDR3 here is CASRDRMNTEAFF. The CDR3 DNA sequence: TGTGCCAGCAGGGACAGAATGAACACTGAAGCTTTCTTT. The full variable domain, rest sourced from reference TRBV2 and TRBJ1-1, is EPEVTQTPSHQVTQMGQEVILRCVPISNHLYFYWYRQILGQKVEFLVSFYNNEISEKSEIFDDQFSVERPDGSNFTLKIRSTKLEDSAMYFCASRDRMNTEAFFGQGTRLTVV.